This T cell receptor beta chain was sequenced in a study of T cell repertoires in cytomegalovirus infection. Points from the study as a whole: Predominance within the ex vivo response was attributable to HLA-C-restricted CMV-specific TCR beta clonotypes.

From the reads, TCRdb called clonotypes with MiXCR, one entry per CDR3 protein. The sample yields 100,000 to 150,000 distinct CDR3 sequences, roughly a quarter seen once. This clonotype was seen a few times. The antigen is undetermined. The ends lost 2 bases at V and 5 bases at J; junction bases unmatched: 5. Germline CDR1 and CDR2: SGHNT and YYREEE (reference sequence). The CDR3 is 14 amino acids. Sequencing was done on a sample of PBMCs, sequenced either directly or after in vitro stimulation (not recorded which). The receptor comes from a human donor in good health (CMV status not recorded). Some clones in this sample may be carry-over from other donors' samples. This chain uses TRBV5-4 with TRBJ2-7, with 9 bases identical to TRBD1. DNA for the CDR3: TGTGCCAGCAGCTTCGGGACAGGGTCGGACGAGCAGTACTTC. It yields the protein CASSFGTGSDEQYF.